These 19 T cell receptor beta chains share one sample of origin, sequenced in a study of T cell repertoires in cytomegalovirus infection. MiXCR, applied by TCRdb to the reads, yields one record per CDR3 protein. This repertoire shows 170,000 or so distinct CDR3 sequences, 15% to 20% found once; its top ten account for around 25%. Sequencing was carried out using CD8+ T cells from PBMCs. Source of these receptors: a human donor in good health (CMV status not recorded). Some clones in this sample may be carry-over from other donors' samples.

This clonotype is classed as medium-sized (0.01 to 0.1%). As DNA, the CDR3 is TGCGCCAGCAGCCAAGATAGGGTGACGGGTGGCTACACCTTC. This codes for CASSQDRVTGGYTF. The rearrangement links TRBV4-1 to TRBJ1-2; D remains ambiguous. The CDR3 runs to 14 residues. Germline V gene data show CDR1 as MGHRA and CDR2 as YSYEKL. V lost 0 bases to trimming and J lost 7 bases, with 12 bases between them.

The chain combines TRBV9 with TRBJ2-6, with D perhaps matching TRBD1 (5 bases). V lost 4 bases and J lost 3, with 17 bases in between. This CDR3 region has 17 residues. Germline values: CDR1 SGDLS, CDR2 YYNGEE. CDR3 bases: TGTGCCAGCAGCTCCCCTAACTTTAGGGGTGGGGCCAACGTCCTGACTTTC. Translating it yields CASSSPNFRGGANVLTF.

There are a few counts of this clonotype. This chain connects TRBV6-2 or TRBV6-3 to TRBJ1-5; possibly TRBD1 for D (5 bases). The CDR3 loop spans 15 amino acids. Trimming pared 6 bases from V and 4 bases from J, leaving 16 bases between. Germline CDR1 reads MNHEY; CDR2 reads SVGEGT. The CDR3 bases are TGTGCCAGCAGCCGGGACGGGGGATGGAATCAGCCCCAGCATTTT. Translated: CASSRDGGWNQPQHF.

As DNA, the CDR3 is TGTGCCAGCAGCTTCCACAGGGTGATGAGCTCCTACAATGAGCAGTTCTTC. This gives the protein CASSFHRVMSSYNEQFF. The rearrangement joins TRBV7-9 to TRBJ2-1; a possible D gene is TRBD1 (6 bases). Germline CDR1 and CDR2: SEHNR and FQNEAQ (reference sequence). The CDR3 consists of 17 residues. Between the trimmed V and J ends, which lost 3 bases and 0 bases, there was a span of 15 bases.

This clonotype was counted many times. V usage is TRBV7-2 and J usage is TRBJ2-5; 10 bases line up with TRBD2. The CDR3 length is 15 residues. The germline V gene encodes CDR1 SGHTA and CDR2 FQGNSA. The J segment lost 5 bases and the V segment lost 5 bases, leaving 8 bases of the junction unmatched. CDR3 sequence (DNA): TGTGCCAGCAGCCCGAGCGGGGGGGGCCTGGAGACCCAGTACTTC. Its protein product is CASSPSGGGLETQYF.

This clonotype was observed many times. J is TRBJ1-2 and V is TRBV7-2; D is perhaps TRBD1 (5 bases). V lost 3 bases, J lost 3 bases, and 8 bases lay in between. Germline-derived CDR1 and CDR2 are SGHTA and FQGNSA. This CDR3 is 13 amino acids long. In DNA form, the CDR3 reads TGTGCCAGCAGCTTCCCGGGGGACTATGGCTACACCTTC. Its translation: CASSFPGDYGYTF.

In its sample, this clonotype is medium-sized. CDR3 residues: CASQGGGPSSYNEQFF. The DNA for the CDR3 is TGTGCCAGCCAAGGGGGAGGCCCAAGCTCCTACAATGAGCAGTTCTTC. The chain has TRBV7-2 and TRBJ2-1, with D perhaps given as TRBD1 or TRBD2 (6 bases each). CDR3 length equals 16 residues. In germline, CDR1 is SGHTA, CDR2 FQGNSA. V lost 8 bases and J lost 0, with 17 bases in between.

This clonotype has just one count. This rearrangement joins TRBV10-3 to TRBJ1-5, with D unclear. The CDR3 has 13 residues. V dropped 6 bases and J dropped 2 bases, with 8 bases sitting between them. Germline CDR1 is ENHRY and CDR2 is SYGVKD. The chain's CDR3 is CAISSAGNQPQHF. CDR3 DNA sequence: TGTGCCATCAGCAGTGCCGGCAATCAGCCCCAGCATTTT.

This chain joins TRBV6-2 or TRBV6-3 and TRBJ2-7; D unclear. Germline V lookup: CDR1 MNHEY, CDR2 SVGEGT. CDR3 length: 13 amino acids. V dropped 2 bases and J dropped 3 bases, with 8 bases sitting between them. The CDR3 protein is CASSYAPYYEQYF. The CDR3 DNA sequence: TGTGCCAGCAGTTACGCCCCTTACTACGAGCAGTACTTC.

This clonotype occurred a few times. V is TRBV6-6 and J is TRBJ1-1; 12 bases agree with TRBD1. There are 16 residues in the CDR3. CDR1 and CDR2 from the germline V gene are MNHNY and SVGAGI (reference sequence). V lost 8 bases, J lost 0 bases, and 7 bases stayed unmatched. The CDR3: CASYGDRGQMNTEAFF. Written as DNA, the CDR3 is TGTGCCAGCTATGGGGACAGGGGGCAAATGAACACTGAAGCTTTCTTT.

A few counts support this clonotype. The V and J genes are TRBV7-9 and TRBJ2-1; a possible D gene is TRBD1 (5 bases). With 4 bases removed from V and 10 bases from J, the gap between germline ends came to 14 bases. Germline V gene data show CDR1 as SEHNR and CDR2 as FQNEAQ (reference sequence). CDR3 length: 13 amino acids. CDR3 loop: CASSSGDRPEQFF. The CDR3 bases are TGTGCCAGCAGCTCGGGCGACAGACCCGAGCAGTTCTTC.

The chain couples TRBV12-3 or TRBV12-4 to TRBJ1-3, with TRBD1 matching over 7 bases. The CDR3 totals 16 residues. Germline trimming cut 4 bases from V and 3 bases from J; bases unmatched to any gene: 9. The CDR3 DNA sequence: TGTGCCAGCAGTTCTCCGGGACAGCTACGTGGAAACACCATATATTTT. Protein product: CASSSPGQLRGNTIYF.

CDR3 sequence: CASTPKPPGHSYEQYF. In nucleotides, the CDR3 is TGCGCCAGCACCCCAAAACCTCCGGGACACTCCTACGAGCAGTACTTC. The chain carries TRBV10-2 and TRBJ2-7, with a weak D call TRBD1 (6 bases). V shed 7 bases and J shed 0 bases, with 19 bases lying between them. The CDR3 covers 16 residues. The germline gives CDR1 WSHSY, CDR2 SAAADI.

In this sample, this clonotype turned up a few times. The chain combines TRBV7-9 with TRBJ2-5; perhaps TRBD1 as D (5 bases). Germline-derived CDR1 and CDR2 are SEHNR and FQNEAQ (reference sequence). The CDR3 totals 15 residues. The V gene lost 6 bases and the J gene lost 4 bases, with 18 bases spanning the gap. The CDR3 is CASSSGLRDRETQYF. CDR3 bases: TGTGCCAGCAGTTCGGGCCTCAGGGATCGAGAGACCCAGTACTTC.

This clonotype has only a few counts. This chain uses TRBV5-5 with TRBJ2-7; weak D call: TRBD2 (6 bases). The CDR3 totals 14 residues. Trimming removed 1 base at V and 5 bases at J, with 13 bases between. The germline V gene has CDR1 SGHKS and CDR2 YYEKEE (reference sequence). This chain's CDR3 is CASSLWSGGNEQYF. The CDR3, as DNA: TGTGCCAGCAGCTTGTGGTCCGGAGGGAACGAGCAGTACTTC.

A few counts support this clonotype. The chain joins TRBV10-3 to TRBJ1-1, with D uncertain. In germline, CDR1 is ENHRY, CDR2 SYGVKD. This CDR3 has 14 amino acids. V was trimmed by 5 bases and J by 3 bases, leaving 13 bases between them. The CDR3 loop reads CAISRVVGDTEAFF. Written as DNA, the CDR3 is TGTGCCATCAGTAGGGTTGTCGGTGACACTGAAGCTTTCTTT.

The CDR3 DNA sequence: TGTGCCAGCAGTCCAGACCGGATCTCCTACAATGAGCAGTTCTTC. Its translation is CASSPDRISYNEQFF. This sequence joins TRBV28 and TRBJ2-1; D gene uncertain. The germline gives CDR1 MDHEN, CDR2 SYDVKM. V was trimmed by 5 bases and J by 0 bases, leaving 11 bases between them. CDR3 length equals 15 residues.

The rearrangement uses TRBV5-6 and TRBJ2-1, with 8 bases fitting TRBD2. CDR3 length equals 15 residues. CDR1 is SGHDT and CDR2 is YYEEEE in the germline V gene. The J segment lost 6 bases and the V segment lost 2 bases, leaving 7 bases of the junction unmatched. CDR3 protein: CASSFGGALVNEQFF. The DNA for the CDR3 is TGTGCCAGCAGCTTCGGGGGGGCATTGGTCAATGAGCAGTTCTTC.

This chain joins TRBV9 and TRBJ1-1; D might be TRBD1 (5 bases). The CDR3 loop spans 14 amino acids. Germline CDR1 reads SGDLS; CDR2 reads YYNGEE. With 0 bases removed from V and 0 bases from J, the gap between germline ends came to 6 bases. The CDR3 loop is CASSVEGLNTEAFF. The CDR3 DNA sequence: TGTGCCAGCAGCGTAGAGGGGCTGAACACTGAAGCTTTCTTT.